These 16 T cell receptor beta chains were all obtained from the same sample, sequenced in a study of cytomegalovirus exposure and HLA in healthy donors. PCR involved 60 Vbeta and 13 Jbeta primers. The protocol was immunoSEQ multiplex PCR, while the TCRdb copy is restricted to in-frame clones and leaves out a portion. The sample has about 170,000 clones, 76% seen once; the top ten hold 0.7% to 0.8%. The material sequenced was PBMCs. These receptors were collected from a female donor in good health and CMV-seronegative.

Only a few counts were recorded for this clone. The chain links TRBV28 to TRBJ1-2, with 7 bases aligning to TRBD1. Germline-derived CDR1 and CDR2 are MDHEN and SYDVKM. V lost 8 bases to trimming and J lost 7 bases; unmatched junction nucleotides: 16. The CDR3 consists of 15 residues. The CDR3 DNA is TGTGCCAGCCGACTAAGACAGGGCATTTCAGTTGGCTACACCTTC. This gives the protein CASRLRQGISVGYTF.

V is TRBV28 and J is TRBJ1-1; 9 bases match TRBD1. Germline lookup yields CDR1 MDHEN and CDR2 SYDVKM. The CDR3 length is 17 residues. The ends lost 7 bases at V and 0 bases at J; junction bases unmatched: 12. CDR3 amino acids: CASKSHGTGLLNTEAFF. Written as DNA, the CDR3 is TGTGCCAGCAAGAGTCACGGGACAGGGCTTTTGAACACTGAAGCTTTCTTT.

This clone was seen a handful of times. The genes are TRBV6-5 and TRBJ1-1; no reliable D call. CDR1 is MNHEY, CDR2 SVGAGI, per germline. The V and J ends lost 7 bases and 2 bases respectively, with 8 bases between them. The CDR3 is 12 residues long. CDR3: CASKTGNTEAFF. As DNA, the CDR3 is TGTGCCAGCAAAACGGGAAACACTGAAGCTTTCTTT.

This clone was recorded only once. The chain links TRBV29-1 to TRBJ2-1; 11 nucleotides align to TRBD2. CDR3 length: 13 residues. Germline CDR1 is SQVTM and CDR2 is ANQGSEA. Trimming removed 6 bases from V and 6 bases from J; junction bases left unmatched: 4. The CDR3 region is CSVGTSGPNEQFF. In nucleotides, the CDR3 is TGCAGCGTCGGGACTAGCGGCCCCAATGAGCAGTTCTTC.

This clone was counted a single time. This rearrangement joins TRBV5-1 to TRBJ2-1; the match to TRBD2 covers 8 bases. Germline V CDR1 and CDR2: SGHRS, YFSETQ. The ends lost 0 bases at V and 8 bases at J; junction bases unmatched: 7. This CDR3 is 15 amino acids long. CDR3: CASSLGASGLDEQFF. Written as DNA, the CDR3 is TGCGCCAGCAGCTTGGGGGCTAGCGGGCTCGATGAGCAGTTCTTC.

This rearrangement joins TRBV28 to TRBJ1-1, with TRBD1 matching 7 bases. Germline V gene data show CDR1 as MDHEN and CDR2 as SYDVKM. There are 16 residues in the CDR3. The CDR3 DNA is TGTATTTCCCGGCGGGCTGGACAGGCGGGTCGCACTGAAGCTTTCTTT. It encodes CISRRAGQAGRTEAFF.

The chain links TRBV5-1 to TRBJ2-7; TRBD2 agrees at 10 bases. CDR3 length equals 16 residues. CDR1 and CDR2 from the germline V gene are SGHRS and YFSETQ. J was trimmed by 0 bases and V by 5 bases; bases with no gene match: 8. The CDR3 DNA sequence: TGCGCCAGCAGTAATAGCGGGAGGCCTAACTCCTACGAGCAGTACTTC. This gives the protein CASSNSGRPNSYEQYF.

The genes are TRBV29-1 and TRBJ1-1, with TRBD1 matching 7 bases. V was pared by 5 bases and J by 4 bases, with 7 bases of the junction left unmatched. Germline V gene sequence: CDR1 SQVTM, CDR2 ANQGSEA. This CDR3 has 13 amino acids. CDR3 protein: CSVRQGISTEAFF. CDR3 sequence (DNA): TGCAGCGTTCGACAGGGAATCAGCACTGAAGCTTTCTTT.

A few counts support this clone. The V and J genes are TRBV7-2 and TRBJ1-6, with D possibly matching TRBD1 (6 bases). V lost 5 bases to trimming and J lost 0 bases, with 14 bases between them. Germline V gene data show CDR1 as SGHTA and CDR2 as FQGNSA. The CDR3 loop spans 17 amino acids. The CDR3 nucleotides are TGTGCCAGCAGCGTGGACTCGGACAGCTCCTATAATTCACCCCTCCACTTT. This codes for CASSVDSDSSYNSPLHF.

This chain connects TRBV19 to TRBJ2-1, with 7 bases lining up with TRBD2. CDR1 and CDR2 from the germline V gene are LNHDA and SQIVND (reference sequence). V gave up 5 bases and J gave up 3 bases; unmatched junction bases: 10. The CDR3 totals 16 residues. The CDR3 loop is CASSGRLAADYNEQFF. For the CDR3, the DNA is TGTGCCAGTAGTGGCCGACTAGCTGCTGACTACAATGAGCAGTTCTTC. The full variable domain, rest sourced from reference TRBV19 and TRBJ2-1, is DGGITQSPKYLFRKEGQNVTLSCEQNLNHDAMYWYRQDPGQGLRLIYYSQIVNDFQKGDIAEGYSVSREKKESFPLTVTSAQKNPTAFYLCASSGRLAADYNEQFFGPGTRLTVL.

The CDR3 loop reads CASSGLAPDRYEQYF. CDR3 DNA: TGTGCCAGCAGTGGACTAGCGCCGGACAGGTACGAGCAGTACTTC. The gene calls are TRBV28 and TRBJ2-7; 9 bases agree with TRBD2. Germline V gives CDR1 MDHEN, CDR2 SYDVKM. Trimming removed 5 bases from V and 4 bases from J; junction bases left unmatched: 9. The CDR3 has 15 amino acids. The entire variable domain, with the rest obtained from reference TRBV28 and TRBJ2-7, is as follows: DVKVTQSSRYLVKRTGEKVFLECVQDMDHENMFWYRQDPGLGLRLIYFSYDVKMKEKGDIPEGYSVSREKKERFSLILESASTNQTSMYLCASSGLAPDRYEQYFGPGTRLTVT.

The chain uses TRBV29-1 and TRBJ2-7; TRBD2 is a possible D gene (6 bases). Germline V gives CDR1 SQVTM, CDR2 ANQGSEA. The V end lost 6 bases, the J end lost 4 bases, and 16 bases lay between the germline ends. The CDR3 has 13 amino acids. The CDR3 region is CSVPGTGVYEQYF. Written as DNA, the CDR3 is TGCAGCGTCCCCGGGACGGGGGTTTACGAGCAGTACTTC.

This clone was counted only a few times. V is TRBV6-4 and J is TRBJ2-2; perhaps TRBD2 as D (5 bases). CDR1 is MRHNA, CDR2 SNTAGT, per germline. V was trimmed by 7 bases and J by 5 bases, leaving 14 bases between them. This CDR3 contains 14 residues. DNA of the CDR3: TGTGCCAGCACCCCCCTCCCGGGAACCGGGGAGCTGTTTTTT. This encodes CASTPLPGTGELFF.

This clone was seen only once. The CDR3 DNA reads as TGTGCCAGCAGCTTGGTCCGAGGGTCTAGTGAAAAACTGTTTTTT. Translated, it gives CASSLVRGSSEKLFF. The chain joins TRBV7-9 to TRBJ1-4; D uncertain. Germline loops: CDR1 SEHNR, CDR2 FQNEAQ (reference sequence). Between the trimmed V and J ends, which lost 3 bases and 7 bases, there was a span of 15 bases. The CDR3 loop spans 15 amino acids.

The CDR3 here is CASSVPSTTGGYYGYTF. The CDR3 bases are TGTGCCAGCAGTGTTCCATCGACGACAGGGGGTTACTATGGCTACACCTTC. The chain couples TRBV6-1 to TRBJ1-2, with 9 positions matching TRBD1. Germline assignment: CDR1 MNHNS and CDR2 SASEGT. The CDR3 has 17 residues. V was pared by 4 bases and J by 3 bases, with 12 bases of the junction left unmatched.

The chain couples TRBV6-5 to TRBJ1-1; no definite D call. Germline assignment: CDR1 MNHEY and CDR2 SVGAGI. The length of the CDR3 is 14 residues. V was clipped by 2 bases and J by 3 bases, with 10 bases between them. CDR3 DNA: TGTGCCAGCAGTTACGCAGGAGCGGACACTGAAGCTTTCTTT. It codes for CASSYAGADTEAFF.